The 28 T cell receptor beta chains below all came from one sample that was sequenced in a study of cytomegalovirus exposure and HLA in healthy donors. Primers included in the PCR were 60 Vbeta and 13 Jbeta primers. Assay used: immunoSEQ multiplex PCR; TCRdb lists only in-frame clones, some missing. The top ten hold roughly 2.5% of the sample, which has 220,000 or so clones, approximately 78% seen once. Source material: PBMCs. The receptors stem from a woman aged 40 to 50 in good health and CMV-seronegative.

The V gene is TRBV6-5, the J gene TRBJ2-3, with 9 bases matching TRBD2. The CDR3 is 15 amino acids. The V gene's germline CDR1 is MNHEY and CDR2 SVGAGI. Germline trimming cut 5 bases from V and 4 bases from J; bases unmatched to any gene: 7. Written as DNA, the CDR3 is TGTGCCAGCAGTCCTAGCGGGAATATCGCAGATACGCAGTATTTT. Protein: CASSPSGNIADTQYF.

The V gene is TRBV27, the J gene TRBJ1-2; TRBD1 aligns across 7 bases. With 6 bases clipped from V and 5 bases from J, the junction kept 9 bases outside the gene matches. CDR1 is MNHEY, CDR2 SMNVEV, per germline (reference sequence). This CDR3 is 14 amino acids long. The CDR3 DNA follows: TGTGCCAGCAGGGACCGGACAGGACCGTATGGCTACACCTTC. Amino acids: CASRDRTGPYGYTF.

CDR3 nucleotide sequence: TGTGCCAGCAGCGCAACTCAGGCAGATACGCAGTATTTT. Encoded protein: CASSATQADTQYF. This chain uses TRBV7-9 with TRBJ2-3, with D unclear. This CDR3 is 13 amino acids long. Trimming took 5 bases from V and 4 from J, leaving 10 bases between them. The germline V gene encodes CDR1 SEHNR and CDR2 FQNEAQ (reference sequence).

This clone has a single count. V usage is TRBV5-1 and J usage is TRBJ2-7, with TRBD2 matching 7 bases. V lost 4 bases and J lost 0; bases outside the gene matches: 10. The germline V gene encodes CDR1 SGHRS and CDR2 YFSETQ. The CDR3 is 16 residues long. CDR3 loop: CASSLFGGESSYEQYF. As DNA, the CDR3 is TGCGCCAGCAGCCTGTTTGGGGGGGAGAGCTCCTACGAGCAGTACTTC. The variable domain in full, with the rest retrieved from reference TRBV5-1 and TRBJ2-7, is KAGVTQTPRYLIKTRGQQVTLSCSPISGHRSVSWYQQTPGQGLQFLFEYFSETQRNKGNFPGRFSGRQFSNSRSEMNVSTLELGDSALYLCASSLFGGESSYEQYFGPGTRLTVT.

The chain carries TRBV5-1 and TRBJ2-7; TRBD1 matches at 11 bases. This CDR3 comprises 15 residues. V lost 4 bases and J lost 7; bases outside the gene matches: 10. Germline V gives CDR1 SGHRS, CDR2 YFSETQ. Written as DNA, the CDR3 is TGCGCCAGCAGCCAACGGACAGGGGGCCCGGGGGAGCAGTACTTC. This gives the protein CASSQRTGGPGEQYF.

The J gene is TRBJ2-7, the V gene TRBV2; weak D call: TRBD1 (6 bases). Germline V CDR1 and CDR2: SNHLY, FYNNEI. The CDR3 covers 14 residues. V lost 6 bases to trimming and J lost 4 bases, with 16 bases between them. CDR3 sequence: CASSERTVDYEQYF. The CDR3 bases are TGTGCCAGCAGCGAGAGGACAGTGGATTACGAGCAGTACTTC.

The V call is TRBV2, the J call TRBJ1-1; 9 bases map to TRBD1. V was clipped by 1 base and J by 7 bases; unmatched bases: 7. The CDR3 extends over 15 amino acids. CDR1 is SNHLY and CDR2 is FYNNEI in the germline V gene. In DNA form, the CDR3 reads TGTGCCAGCAGTGAAGGGACAGGGGATGATAGTGAAGCTTTCTTT. It is translated as CASSEGTGDDSEAFF. The whole variable domain, filled in from reference TRBV2 and TRBJ1-1, reads EPEVTQTPSHQVTQMGQEVILRCVPISNHLYFYWYRQILGQKVEFLVSFYNNEISEKSEIFDDQFSVERPDGSNFTLKIRSTKLEDSAMYFCASSEGTGDDSEAFFGQGTRLTVV.

About this clone: Other DNA variants within this sample encode the same CDR3. The chain employs TRBV19 and TRBJ2-1; perhaps TRBD2 as D (5 bases). From germline, CDR1 is LNHDA and CDR2 SQIVND (reference sequence). Deletions cut 3 bases from V and 0 bases from J, with 9 bases between. This CDR3 is 15 amino acids long. The CDR3 sequence is CASSMGGSSYNEQFF. In DNA form, the CDR3 reads TGTGCCAGTAGTATGGGTGGGAGCTCCTACAATGAGCAGTTCTTC.

The chain links TRBV27 to TRBJ1-5; D possibly corresponds to TRBD1 (5 bases). The ends were cut back, 2 bases at V and 3 bases at J, with 11 bases in the middle. This CDR3 has 15 amino acids. From germline, CDR1 is MNHEY and CDR2 SMNVEV (reference sequence). Written as DNA, the CDR3 is TGTGCCAGCAGTTTAAGCGGGGGGACCAATCAGCCCCAGCATTTT. Its protein product is CASSLSGGTNQPQHF.

The chain links TRBV7-3 to TRBJ2-7; 15 bases fit TRBD2. The CDR3 has 15 residues. With 11 bases clipped from V and 7 bases from J, the junction kept 12 bases outside the gene matches. CDR1 is SGHTA and CDR2 is FQGTGA in the germline V gene. The DNA for the CDR3 is TGTGCCGCCCCCGGGACTAGCGGGAGGTACGGGGAGCAGTACTTC. Translated, it gives CAAPGTSGRYGEQYF.

Here the CDR3 DNA reads TGTGCCAGCAGCTTAGCCCAGGGTCAGCCCCAGCATTTT. Its protein product is CASSLAQGQPQHF. The genes are TRBV11-1 and TRBJ1-5; a possible D gene is TRBD1 (5 bases). This CDR3 contains 13 residues. The V and J ends lost 0 bases and 6 bases respectively, with 6 bases between them. Per germline, CDR1 SGHAT and CDR2 FQDESV (reference sequence).

The V and J genes are TRBV28 and TRBJ2-7, with D unclear. Trimming shortened V by 5 bases and J by 3 bases, and 14 bases separated the two germline ends. Germline assignment: CDR1 MDHEN and CDR2 SYDVKM. The CDR3 runs 14 residues. CDR3 sequence reads: CASSLSSSFYEQYF. CDR3 in DNA: TGTGCCAGCAGTCTGTCTAGTTCTTTCTACGAGCAGTACTTC.

CDR3: CALLAGGGNEQFF. CDR3 DNA sequence: TGTGCCTTGCTAGCGGGGGGGGGAAATGAGCAGTTCTTC. This chain joins TRBV30 and TRBJ2-1; 12 bases are shared with TRBD2. V was clipped by 7 bases and J by 7 bases; unmatched bases: 5. The CDR3 length is 13 residues. Germline V gives CDR1 GTSNPN, CDR2 SVGIG (reference sequence).

CDR3 DNA sequence: TGTGCCAGCAGTTCCCAGGGGGTTCTTGCTTTCTTT. Its translation: CASSSQGVLAFF. V gene TRBV6-1 combines with J gene TRBJ1-1; 7 bases map to TRBD1. This CDR3 is 12 amino acids long. V shed 5 bases, J shed 11 bases, and the junction held 8 bases outside the gene matches. CDR1 is MNHNS, CDR2 SASEGT, per germline.

The V gene is TRBV7-8, the J gene TRBJ2-7; D gene ambiguous. The CDR3 loop spans 11 amino acids. V was trimmed by 1 base and J by 5 bases, leaving 3 bases between them. Germline CDR1 reads SGHVS; CDR2 reads FQNEAQ. The CDR3: CASSLVNEQYF. In nucleotides, the CDR3 is TGTGCCAGCAGCTTAGTCAACGAGCAGTACTTC.

The rearrangement uses TRBV5-6 and TRBJ2-5, with D possibly matching TRBD2 (5 bases). CDR1 is SGHDT, CDR2 YYEEEE, per germline. The CDR3 has 13 residues. The V gene lost 2 bases and the J gene lost 7 bases, with 12 bases spanning the gap. In DNA form, the CDR3 reads TGTGCCAGCAGCTTAATCATTGAGGGGACCCAGTACTTC. Protein product: CASSLIIEGTQYF.

The rearrangement joins TRBV27 to TRBJ2-1; 11 nucleotides agree with TRBD2. Germline V gives CDR1 MNHEY, CDR2 SMNVEV (reference sequence). This CDR3 is 15 amino acids long. Losses at the gene ends were 8 bases for V and 6 bases for J; bases not matched to a gene: 9. The CDR3 nucleotides read TGTGCCAGCGGATATAGCGGGAGGGATAGCAATGAGCAGTTCTTC. Encoded protein: CASGYSGRDSNEQFF.

This chain links TRBV7-2 with TRBJ2-7, with D hard to call. The CDR3 extends over 13 amino acids. V shed 5 bases and J shed 5 bases, with 13 bases lying between them. Germline V CDR1 and CDR2: SGHTA, FQGNSA. The CDR3 nucleotides read TGTGCCAGCAGCCAACAAGTGTCTCACGAGCAGTACTTC. It codes for CASSQQVSHEQYF.

The V call is TRBV28, the J call TRBJ2-7; 13 positions match TRBD2. With 5 bases clipped from V and 2 bases from J, the junction kept 6 bases outside the gene matches. Germline V CDR1 and CDR2: MDHEN, SYDVKM. This CDR3 spans 16 amino acids. The CDR3 DNA follows: TGTGCCAGCAGTACACCGACTAGCGGGGGGCCCTACGAGCAGTACTTC. Protein product: CASSTPTSGGPYEQYF.

The V and J genes are TRBV5-4 and TRBJ2-7; TRBD2 aligns across 7 bases. The germline V gene has CDR1 SGHNT and CDR2 YYREEE (reference sequence). The junction had 7 bases not matched to a gene; V was cut back by 4 bases and J by 3 bases. The CDR3 spans 14 residues. CDR3 sequence: CASSPAGGSYEQYF. The CDR3 nucleotides read TGTGCCAGCAGCCCCGCTGGCGGGAGCTACGAGCAGTACTTC.

The DNA of the CDR3 is TGCGCCAGCAGCCGGGTCCCTAGCGGAACCTCCTACAATGAGCAGTTCTTC. Translation: CASSRVPSGTSYNEQFF. The V gene is TRBV5-1, the J gene TRBJ2-1, with 7 bases lining up with TRBD2. Germline-derived CDR1 and CDR2 are SGHRS and YFSETQ. The junction had 10 bases not matched to a gene; V was cut back by 4 bases and J by 0 bases. This CDR3 comprises 17 residues.

The chain joins TRBV10-2 to TRBJ1-6; 7 positions match TRBD1. Per the germline V gene, CDR1 is WSHSY and CDR2 is SAAADI. J was trimmed by 7 bases and V by 6 bases; bases with no gene match: 3. This CDR3 is 13 amino acids long. This CDR3 reads CASRTGLNSPLHF. CDR3 nucleotide sequence: TGCGCCAGCAGGACAGGGTTGAATTCACCCCTCCACTTT.

This chain links TRBV19 with TRBJ1-1; D is perhaps TRBD1 (5 bases). Germline assignment: CDR1 LNHDA and CDR2 SQIVND (reference sequence). Trimming pared 6 bases from V and 5 bases from J, leaving 25 bases between. The CDR3 is 17 residues long. CDR3 amino acids: CASSQRVRVMGRTEAFF. CDR3 nucleotide sequence: TGTGCCAGTAGCCAAAGGGTCAGGGTAATGGGAAGAACTGAAGCTTTCTTT. Full variable domain (remainder filled in from reference TRBV19 and TRBJ1-1): DGGITQSPKYLFRKEGQNVTLSCEQNLNHDAMYWYRQDPGQGLRLIYYSQIVNDFQKGDIAEGYSVSREKKESFPLTVTSAQKNPTAFYLCASSQRVRVMGRTEAFFGQGTRLTVV.

The gene calls are TRBV10-3 and TRBJ1-2; 9 nucleotides align to TRBD1. The CDR3 consists of 15 residues. Germline CDR1 is ENHRY and CDR2 is SYGVKD. V shed 0 bases and J 7 bases; nucleotides not matched to a gene: 6. CDR3 DNA sequence: TGTGCCATCAGTGAGTCGTCGACAGGGGGAACTGGCTACACCTTC. It specifies CAISESSTGGTGYTF.

V is TRBV7-8 and J is TRBJ2-7, with 8 bases matching TRBD2. Germline V gene lookup returns CDR1 SGHVS and CDR2 FQNEAQ. The trim removed 2 bases at V and 5 bases at J, leaving 5 bases unmatched. There are 14 residues in the CDR3. The CDR3, as DNA: TGTGCCAGCAGCTTATCGGGGGGGCTAAACGAGCAGTACTTC. Translation: CASSLSGGLNEQYF. The full variable domain, its missing parts supplied by reference TRBV7-8 and TRBJ2-7, is GAGVSQSPRYKVAKRGQDVALRCDPISGHVSLFWYQQALGQGPEFLTYFQNEAQLDKSGLPSDRFFAERPEGSVSTLKIQRTQQEDSAVYLCASSLSGGLNEQYFGPGTRLTVT.

The chain joins TRBV30 to TRBJ1-1, with D perhaps TRBD1 (6 bases). The germline gives CDR1 GTSNPN, CDR2 SVGIG (reference sequence). CDR3 length equals 13 residues. Trimming left V 5 bases short and J 1 base short, with 11 bases between. The CDR3 region is CAWVGQPNTEAFF. The CDR3 bases are TGTGCCTGGGTCGGACAGCCGAACACTGAAGCTTTCTTT.

The chain has TRBV15 and TRBJ1-4; D uncertain. The V gene lost 4 bases and the J gene lost 8 bases, with 17 bases spanning the gap. Germline V gene lookup returns CDR1 LNHNV and CDR2 YYDKDF (reference sequence). CDR3 size: 15 residues. DNA for the CDR3: TGTGCCACCAGCAAAAGACCGGGTACGTCCGAAAAACTGTTTTTT. It yields the protein CATSKRPGTSEKLFF.

The J gene is TRBJ2-7, the V gene TRBV5-1; a possible D gene is TRBD2 (6 bases). V was cut by 0 bases and J by 3 bases, with 13 bases left in between. The CDR3 runs 15 residues. CDR1 is SGHRS and CDR2 is YFSETQ in the germline V gene. CDR3 DNA sequence: TGCGCCAGCAGCTTGGCTGGGGACTCTCTCTACGAGCAGTACTTC. As protein: CASSLAGDSLYEQYF. Based on the CDR3 plus reference TRBV5-1 and TRBJ2-7, the full variable domain is KAGVTQTPRYLIKTRGQQVTLSCSPISGHRSVSWYQQTPGQGLQFLFEYFSETQRNKGNFPGRFSGRQFSNSRSEMNVSTLELGDSALYLCASSLAGDSLYEQYFGPGTRLTVT.